Reported below is one TCR beta chain. The antigen is unknown. This sample is part of a study of monozygotic twins with inflammatory bowel disease. General observations from the study: Perhaps reflecting limited power, concordant and discordant twins did not differ in repertoire similarity. Relative to healthy twins, IBD patients had fewer clonotypes in common with others, a gap that was especially apparent with disease activity.

This CDR3 is 15 amino acids long. Germline CDR1 and CDR2: SGHNT and YYREEE (reference sequence). The draw for each donor consisted of a single 2.5 ml blood sample. Each CDR3 protein gets one entry in TCRdb, which reprocessed the 5' RACE reads and gives no DNA. In all, the sample yields approximately 400,000 distinct CDR3 sequences. The chain couples TRBV5-4 to TRBJ2-3; there is no DNA to check the TCRdb D call of TRBD1. This TCR came from a human donor with ulcerative colitis or Crohn's disease, or a healthy co-twin of an affected twin (not recorded which). The sequenced sample consisted of blood. CDR3 loop: CASSLGGLEADTQYF. Full variable domain (missing parts from reference TRBV5-4 and TRBJ2-3): ETGVTQSPTHLIKTRGQQVTLRCSSQSGHNTVSWYQQALGQGPQFIFQYYREEENGRGNFPPRFSGLQFPNYSSELNVNALELDDSALYLCASSLGGLEADTQYFGPGTRLTVL.